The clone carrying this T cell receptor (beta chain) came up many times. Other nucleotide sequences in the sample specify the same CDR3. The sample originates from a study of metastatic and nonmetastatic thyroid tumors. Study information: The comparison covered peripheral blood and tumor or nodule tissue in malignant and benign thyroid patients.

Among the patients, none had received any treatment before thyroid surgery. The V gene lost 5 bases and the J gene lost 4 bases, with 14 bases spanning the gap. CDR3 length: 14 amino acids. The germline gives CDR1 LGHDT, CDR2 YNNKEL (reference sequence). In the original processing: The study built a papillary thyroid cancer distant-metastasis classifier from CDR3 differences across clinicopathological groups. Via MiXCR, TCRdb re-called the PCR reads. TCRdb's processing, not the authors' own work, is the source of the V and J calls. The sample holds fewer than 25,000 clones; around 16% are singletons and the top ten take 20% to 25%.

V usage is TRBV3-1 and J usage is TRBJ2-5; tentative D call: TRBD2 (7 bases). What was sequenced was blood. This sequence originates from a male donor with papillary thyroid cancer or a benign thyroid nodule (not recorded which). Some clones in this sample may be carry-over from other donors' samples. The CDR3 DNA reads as TGTGCCAGCAGCGAGGGAGGGGGGGTAGAGACCCAGTACTTC. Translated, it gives CASSEGGGVETQYF.